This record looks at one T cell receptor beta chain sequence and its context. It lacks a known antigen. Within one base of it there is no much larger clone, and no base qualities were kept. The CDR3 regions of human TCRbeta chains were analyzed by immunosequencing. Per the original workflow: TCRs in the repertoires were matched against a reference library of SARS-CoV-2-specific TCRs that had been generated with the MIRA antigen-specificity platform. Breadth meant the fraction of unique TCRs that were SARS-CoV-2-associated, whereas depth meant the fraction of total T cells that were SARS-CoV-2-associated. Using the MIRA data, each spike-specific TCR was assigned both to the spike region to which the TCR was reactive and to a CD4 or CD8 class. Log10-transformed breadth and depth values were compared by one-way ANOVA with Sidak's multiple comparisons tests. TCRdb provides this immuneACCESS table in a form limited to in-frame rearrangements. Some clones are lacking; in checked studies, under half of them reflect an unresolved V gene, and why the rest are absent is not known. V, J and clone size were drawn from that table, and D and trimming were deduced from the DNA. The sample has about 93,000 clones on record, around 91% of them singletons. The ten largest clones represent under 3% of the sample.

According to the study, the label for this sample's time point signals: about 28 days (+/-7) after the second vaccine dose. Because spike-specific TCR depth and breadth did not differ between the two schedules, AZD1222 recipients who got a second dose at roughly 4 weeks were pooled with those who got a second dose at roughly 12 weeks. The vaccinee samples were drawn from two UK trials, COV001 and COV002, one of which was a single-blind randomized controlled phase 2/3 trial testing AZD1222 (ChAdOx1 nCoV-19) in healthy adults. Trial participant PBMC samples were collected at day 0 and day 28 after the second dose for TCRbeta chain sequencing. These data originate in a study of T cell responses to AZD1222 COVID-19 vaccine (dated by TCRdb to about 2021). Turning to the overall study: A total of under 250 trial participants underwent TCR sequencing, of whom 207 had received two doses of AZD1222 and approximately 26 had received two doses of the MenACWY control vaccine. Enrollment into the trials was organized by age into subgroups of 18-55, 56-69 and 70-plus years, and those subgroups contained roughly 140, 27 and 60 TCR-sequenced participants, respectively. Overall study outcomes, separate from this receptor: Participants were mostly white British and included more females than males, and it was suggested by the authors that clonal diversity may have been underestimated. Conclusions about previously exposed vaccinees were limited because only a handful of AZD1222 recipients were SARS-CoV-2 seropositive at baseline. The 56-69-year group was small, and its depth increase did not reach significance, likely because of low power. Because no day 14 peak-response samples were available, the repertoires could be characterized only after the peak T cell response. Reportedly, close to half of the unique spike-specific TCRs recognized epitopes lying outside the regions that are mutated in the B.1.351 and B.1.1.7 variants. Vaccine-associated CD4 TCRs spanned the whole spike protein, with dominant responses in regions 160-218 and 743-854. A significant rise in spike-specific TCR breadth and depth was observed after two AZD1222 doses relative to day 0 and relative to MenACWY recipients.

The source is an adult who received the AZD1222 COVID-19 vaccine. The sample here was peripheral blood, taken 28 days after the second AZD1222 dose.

The nucleotide sequence reads as follows: TGTGCCAGCAGCTTCTCAGGCTACACTGAAGCTTTCTTT. The translation is CASSFSGYTEAFF. The chain couples TRBV5-4 to TRBJ1-1; the D gene is not confidently resolved. Including cysteine and phenylalanine, the CDR3 has 13 amino acids. Solely the CDR3 DNA is kept, with 39 bases framed from the first base. The germline ends are 8 bases apart after V is trimmed by 2 bases and J by 3 bases. The germline V gene (reference sequence) gives CDR1 as SGHNT and CDR2 as YYREEE. The CDR3, completed at both ends by the reference TRBV5-4 and TRBJ1-1 genes, gives the full variable domain ETGVTQSPTHLIKTRGQQVTLRCSSQSGHNTVSWYQQALGQGPQFIFQYYREEENGRGNFPPRFSGLQFPNYSSELNVNALELDDSALYLCASSFSGYTEAFFGQGTRLTVV.